The rows below give T cell receptor beta chains drawn from one sample of a study of blood T cells in healthy people across ages. Each CDR3 protein gets one entry after TCRdb re-called the 5' RACE reads with MiXCR. The data contain some 370,000 distinct CDR3 sequences, 45% to 65% of them seen just once; the ten biggest clones take up around 50%. The sample was blood. These receptors were obtained from a man between 60 and 75 years old in good health. Each CDR3 is given with its conserved first and last residue. The D gene is left open where the match is weak. The size of a clone is reported for some rows only, either as once, few or many, or as a class for expanded clones.

v_call	j_call	d_call	clone_size	cdr3_aa	cdr3_nt
TRBV4-2	TRBJ2-7	TRBD2	once	CASSHGLAGPYEQYF	TGTGCCAGCAGCCACGGACTAGCGGGACCCTACGAGCAGTACTTC
TRBV20-1	TRBJ2-7	TRBD1	few	CSALPGGYYEQYF	TGCAGTGCTCTACCAGGGGGCTACTACGAGCAGTACTTC
TRBV20-1	TRBJ1-6	TRBD1	.	CSARVGTEGTYNSPLHF	TGCAGTGCTAGAGTGGGGACAGAGGGCACCTATAATTCACCCCTCCACTTT
TRBV18	TRBJ2-1	TRBD1	.	CASSTGGHEQFF	TGTGCCAGCTCAACAGGGGGCCATGAGCAGTTCTTC
TRBV10-3	TRBJ2-7	TRBD2	.	CAISESSGGFLYEQYF	TGTGCCATCAGTGAGTCCAGCGGGGGGTTCCTCTACGAGCAGTACTTC
TRBV2	TRBJ2-7	TRBD1	few	CASTGTGTQQYF	TGTGCCAGCACCGGGACAGGGACCCAGCAGTACTTC
TRBV5-1	TRBJ1-1	.	.	CASSSGRGYTEAFF	TGCGCCAGCAGCTCGGGGCGGGGGTACACTGAAGCTTTCTTT
TRBV20-1	TRBJ2-7	.	.	CSGLKPGVYEQYF	TGCAGTGGCCTAAAGCCAGGGGTCTACGAGCAGTACTTC
TRBV14	TRBJ1-1	.	.	CASSQVMWGTEAFF	TGTGCCAGCAGCCAAGTCATGTGGGGCACTGAAGCTTTCTTT
TRBV29-1	TRBJ2-2	TRBD2	.	CSVALAGGPTGELFF	TGCAGCGTCGCCCTAGCGGGAGGGCCGACCGGGGAGCTGTTTTTT
TRBV7-9	TRBJ2-7	.	many	CASSLAVASYEQYF	TGTGCCAGCAGCTTGGCGGTCGCCTCCTACGAGCAGTACTTC
TRBV7-2	TRBJ2-2	.	.	CATPPGQGGPGELFF	TGTGCCACCCCACCCGGACAGGGAGGGCCCGGGGAGCTGTTTTTT
TRBV7-4	TRBJ2-4	.	.	CASSSSSLHQDFRAKNIQYF	TGTGCCAGCAGCTCTAGTAGCCTCCATCAGGACTTCCGAGCCAAAAACATTCAGTACTTC
TRBV12-3/TRBV12-4	TRBJ2-2	.	.	CASRPGRGRGNGELFF	TGTGCCAGCAGACCCGGACGGGGGAGAGGTAACGGGGAGCTGTTTTTT
TRBV9	TRBJ2-3	.	few	CASSPHMGTPSDTQYF	TGTGCCAGCAGCCCACACATGGGGACTCCCTCGGATACGCAGTATTTT
TRBV11-2	TRBJ2-6	.	few	CASSLALSGANVLTF	TGTGCCAGCAGCTTAGCCCTTTCTGGGGCCAACGTCCTGACTTTC
TRBV4-2	TRBJ2-7	.	many	CASSQDRRLGLYEQYF	TGTGCCAGCAGCCAAGATCGGCGACTAGGTTTATACGAGCAGTACTTC
TRBV2	TRBJ2-7	.	few	CATQLRDTYEQYF	TGTGCCACCCAACTCCGGGACACCTACGAGCAGTACTTC
TRBV29-1	TRBJ2-5	TRBD1	.	CSVVGTVLRETQYF	TGCAGCGTTGTCGGGACAGTCCTCCGGGAGACCCAGTACTTC
TRBV27	TRBJ2-7	.	.	CASSKGPYEQYF	TGTGCCAGCAGTAAGGGACCCTACGAGCAGTACTTC
TRBV28	TRBJ2-7	.	.	CASSALTYEQYF	TGTGCCAGCAGTGCTTTAACCTACGAGCAGTACTTC
TRBV7-9	TRBJ2-7	TRBD2	.	CASSSSGSVDEQYF	TGTGCCAGCAGCTCGAGCGGGAGTGTCGACGAGCAGTACTTC
TRBV5-1	TRBJ2-5	.	.	CASSLGRSTGQEQYF	TGCGCCAGCAGCTTGGGGCGCTCTACAGGGCAAGAGCAGTACTTC
TRBV6-6	TRBJ1-2	TRBD1	few	CASSTRDRVKANYGYTF	TGTGCCAGCAGTACCCGGGACAGGGTGAAGGCCAACTATGGCTACACCTTC
TRBV29-1	TRBJ2-4	.	.	CSVESGSIQYF	TGCAGCGTTGAGTCAGGAAGCATTCAGTACTTC
TRBV18	TRBJ2-5	.	.	CANSEEQLQETQYF	TGTGCCAACTCAGAGGAACAGCTCCAAGAGACCCAGTACTTC
TRBV6-1	TRBJ1-2	.	.	CATPEWATNYGYTF	TGTGCCACCCCGGAGTGGGCCACTAACTATGGCTACACCTTC
TRBV28	TRBJ2-7	.	.	CASSTLGEQYF	TGTGCCAGCAGTACCCTTGGCGAGCAGTACTTC
TRBV7-9	TRBJ2-5	TRBD1	.	CASSSLRKDRGRGRRETQYF	TGTGCCAGCAGCTCGTTACGAAAAGACAGGGGGCGCGGGAGACGAGAGACCCAGTACTTC
TRBV12-3/TRBV12-4	TRBJ1-1	.	.	CASRGLGTAFF	TGTGCCAGCAGAGGGTTAGGCACGGCTTTCTTT
TRBV7-9	TRBJ2-7	.	.	CASSQPGTPYEQYF	TGTGCCAGCAGCCAGCCCGGGACCCCCTACGAGCAGTACTTC
TRBV7-2	TRBJ2-1	.	once	CASSLGQGRPYNEQFF	TGTGCCAGCAGCTTAGGGCAGGGGAGGCCCTACAATGAGCAGTTCTTC
TRBV27	TRBJ2-1	.	once	CASSLSPMRYNEQFF	TGTGCCAGCAGTTTATCCCCCATGCGCTACAATGAGCAGTTCTTC
TRBV20-1	TRBJ2-1	.	few	CSARDRLVHNEQFF	TGCAGTGCTAGGGACCGACTAGTCCACAATGAGCAGTTCTTC
TRBV5-6	TRBJ2-3	TRBD1	few	CASSLNRGADTQYF	TGTGCCAGCAGCTTAAACAGGGGGGCAGATACGCAGTATTTT
TRBV4-2	TRBJ2-5	.	.	CASSQDAALEQYF	TGTGCCAGCAGCCAAGATGCAGCACTTGAGCAGTACTTC
TRBV11-2	TRBJ2-4	TRBD1	.	CASSSEMGRGLAKNIQYF	TGTGCCAGCAGTTCAGAGATGGGCAGGGGGCTAGCCAAAAACATTCAGTACTTC
TRBV7-9	TRBJ2-1	.	.	CASSPGAREFF	TGTGCCAGCAGCCCGGGGGCTAGGGAGTTCTTC
TRBV20-1	TRBJ2-7	TRBD2	.	CSAADTSGRYEQYF	TGCAGTGCCGCCGACACGAGCGGGAGGTACGAGCAGTACTTC
TRBV29-1	TRBJ2-5	TRBD1	.	CSVTRGQGFNEQYF	TGCAGCGTTACCCGGGGACAGGGGTTCAATGAGCAGTACTTC
TRBV4-3	TRBJ2-7	.	.	CASSQGSGRGYEQYF	TGCGCCAGCAGCCAAGGGTCTGGGCGGGGCTACGAGCAGTACTTC
TRBV6-2/TRBV6-3	TRBJ2-1	.	.	CASSSRPPSEQFF	TGTGCCAGCAGTTCGCGTCCACCTAGTGAGCAGTTCTTC